This TCR beta chain originates from a study of T-cell reconstitution after alpha-beta-depleted transplantation in children listed by TCRdb under 2016. About the study as a whole: The study quantitatively tracked T-cell immune reconstitution after TCRalphabeta/CD19-depleted allogeneic hematopoietic cell transplantation in children using TCR repertoire profiling. What the research found in general, with its limitations: Over subsequent months, a decline in hyperexpanded clone frequencies was noted, and after one year, T-cell counts and TCRbeta diversity were mostly ascribed to newly produced T cells. The apparently early alphabetaT-cell count recovery about two months after transplant was reportedly dependent on only several hundred rapidly expanded clones derived from non-depleted graft cells. In some patients, the high TCRbeta diversity seen at day 60 was put down to recipient T cells and intrathymic progenitors that had survived conditioning.

On this clonotype itself: What this receptor recognizes is not known. Base qualities are not recorded, but no much larger clone differs from it by a single base.

Receptor amplification or capture employed PCR. Sequencing instrument: Illumina HiSeq 2500. Molecular barcoding was employed in the preparation of TCR libraries, with unique molecular identifiers being used to normalize TCRbeta repertoire quantification. TCRdb applied fastp at Q25 and MiXCR to the public reads, then kept only in-frame beta chains. Rows are unified per CDR3 protein, each entry keeping the most common DNA and genes. The table for this sample lists roughly 670,000 distinct CDR3 sequences; around 13% of them were counted only once. The ten top clones hold around 0.8% of the sample. According to the study, the label for this sample's treatment or condition signals: allogeneic hematopoietic cell transplantation with graft depleted of TCRalphabeta T cells and CD19 B cells. Transplant recipients were children who received TCRalphabeta/CD19-depleted allogeneic hematopoietic cell grafts. Sequenced material: PBMCs, taken before TCRalphabeta/CD19-depleted stem cell transplant. The sequence was collected from a girl aged 2-15 years with congenital amegakaryocytic thrombocytopenia, due to receive a stem cell transplant.

The DNA sequence is given as TGTGCCAGCAGGCGGTCCGGGACAGGGGGCCGGAGACCAACTAATGAAAAACTGTTTTTT. Translated, it reads CASRRSGTGGRRPTNEKLFF. The V and J genes are TRBV11-1 and TRBJ1-4, with 12 junctional bases fitting TRBD1. The cysteine opens and the phenylalanine closes a CDR3 of 20 amino acids. Just CDR3 DNA is preserved here, 60 bases in frame from base 1. V loses 6 bases at its end and J loses 0 bases; junction bases beyond the gene matches: 14. CDR1 and CDR2 are drawn from the germline V gene (reference sequence): SGHAT, FQDESV.